This T cell receptor (beta chain) is from a study of T cell responses to AZD1222 COVID-19 vaccine. Details on this clone: At one boundary the junction diverges from the germline segment, which might be a read error.

This CDR3 comprises 14 residues. Germline assignment: CDR1 SEHNR and CDR2 FQNEAQ (reference sequence). TCRdb's copy holds only in-frame clones and misses some; the assay was immunoSEQ multiplex PCR. The data show approximately 180,000 clones, more than 80% seen once. Specimen: peripheral blood, collected 28 days after the second dose of the MenACWY control vaccine. The source of this sequence is an adult who received the MenACWY meningococcal vaccine as a control. The gene calls are TRBV7-9 and TRBJ1-6; D not certain. The CDR3 nucleotides are TGTGCCAGCAGCTTAGAGGGCCAGTATAGACACCATACCTTT. It is translated as CASSLEGQYRHHTF.